This entry describes one TCR beta chain. The V end lost 6 bases, the J end lost 0 bases, and 16 bases lay between the germline ends. CDR1 is DFQATT and CDR2 is SNEGSKA in the germline V gene (reference sequence). This CDR3 is built from 15 residues. Random hexamers were used to reverse transcribe the RNA input (roughly 0.5 to 1 ug). The TCR beta CDR3 was amplified by immunoSEQ multiplex PCR across 54 Vbeta, 13 Jbeta. TCRdb redid the calling of the immunoSEQ multiplex PCR reads with MiXCR, one entry per CDR3 protein. The sample gives some 120,000 distinct CDR3 sequences, about 95% of which show up once; more than 0.095% is in the top ten. This record belongs to a study of CD8 T cells in Susac syndrome. Healthy donors served as age- and sex-matched controls.

The TCR sequence derives from a human donor in good health. The chain uses TRBV20-1 and TRBJ2-3, with unresolved D. Sequenced sample: CD4+ T cells from PBMCs. The CDR3, as DNA: TGCAGTGCCCCTAGAAAAAGCGCGAGCACAGATACGCAGTATTTT. This sequence encodes CSAPRKSASTDTQYF.